This T cell receptor beta chain is drawn from a study of memory B cells and T cells in multiple sclerosis. Points from the study as a whole: Normalization was needed because clone-set size differences affected shared clonotype counts.

Stimulus-free culture yielded autoproliferating CFSE-dim and non-proliferating CFSE-high T cells, each sequenced separately. Fewer than 65 million CFSE-labeled PBMCs were cultured less than 8 days unstimulated, then replicate wells were pooled. Measured with immunoSEQ multiplex PCR; TCRdb has only the in-frame clones, and not every one. This sample carries roughly 45,000 clones, around 80% of them seen once, and the ten largest clones take about 1.1%. The V and J ends lost 3 bases and 4 bases respectively, with 11 bases between them. This CDR3 is built from 13 residues. Germline lookup yields CDR1 SGHRS and CDR2 YFSETQ. As regards this clone: Its antigen is unidentified.

The sequenced material came from PBMCs from blood kept in culture. V gene TRBV5-1 combines with J gene TRBJ2-7; tentatively, D is TRBD1 or TRBD2 (5 bases each). The TCR comes from a human donor with multiple sclerosis. This CDR3 reads CASSWGTGYEQYF. The CDR3 DNA is TGCGCCAGCAGCTGGGGCACGGGATACGAGCAGTACTTC.